This passage covers 11 T cell receptor beta chains from one sample sequenced in a study of blood T cells in healthy people across ages. With a J-beta primer mix and a sample-barcoded 5' primer, a second PCR ran about 6 to 11 cycles. TCRdb re-called the 5' RACE reads with MiXCR, one entry per CDR3 protein. The sample includes 910,000 or so distinct CDR3 sequences, 45% to 60% of them seen just once. The sequenced sample was blood. Source of these receptors: a woman aged 55-75 years in good health.

This clonotype was observed a few times. The chain carries TRBV7-2 and TRBJ2-7, with D tentatively TRBD2 (7 bases). Trimming left V 4 bases short and J 1 base short, with 17 bases between. This CDR3 has 16 amino acids. Germline V lookup: CDR1 SGHTA, CDR2 FQGNSA. The CDR3 DNA follows: TGTGCCAGCAGCTGGGGACTACGAGGGACATCCTACGAGCAGTACTTC. Translated: CASSWGLRGTSYEQYF.

The rearrangement uses TRBV12-3 or TRBV12-4 and TRBJ2-4, with a possible D match to TRBD2 (6 bases). This CDR3 comprises 17 residues. The ends were cut back, 3 bases at V and 0 bases at J, with 15 bases in the middle. The CDR3: CASSFVASGLAKNIQYF. The CDR3 DNA sequence: TGTGCCAGCAGTTTTGTGGCGAGCGGGTTAGCCAAAAACATTCAGTACTTC.

The V call is TRBV15, the J call TRBJ2-1; no firm D call. Looked up from germline, CDR1 is LNHNV and CDR2 is YYDKDF (reference sequence). This CDR3 comprises 16 residues. V lost 3 bases and J 0 bases, leaving 12 bases between the germline ends. The CDR3 nucleotides read TGTGCCACCAGCAGCAACGTGGGCAGCTCCTACAATGAGCAGTTCTTC. Protein product: CATSSNVGSSYNEQFF.

This chain joins TRBV28 and TRBJ2-7; 11 positions match TRBD2. With V trimmed by 4 bases and J by 4 bases, 12 bases remained unmatched. The germline CDR1 and CDR2 sequences are MDHEN and SYDVKM. The CDR3 spans 17 residues. The CDR3 DNA sequence: TGTGCCAGCAGTTCCTTCTTAGCGGGAGGGATCAATTACGAGCAGTACTTC. Amino acids: CASSSFLAGGINYEQYF.

The rearrangement uses TRBV20-1 and TRBJ2-7; D is perhaps TRBD2 (7 bases). Between the trimmed V and J ends, which lost 1 base and 5 bases, there was a span of 24 bases. Germline V gene lookup returns CDR1 DFQATT and CDR2 SNEGSKA (reference sequence). The CDR3 spans 17 residues. CDR3 sequence reads: CSARARRGAPGLDEQYF. CDR3 in DNA: TGCAGTGCTAGAGCCCGACGGGGGGCACCTGGGCTGGACGAGCAGTACTTC.

Worth noting for this clonotype: This CDR3 is missing its conserved last phenylalanine or tryptophan, likely due to a read error. This rearrangement joins TRBV12-3 or TRBV12-4 to TRBJ2-5; 11 nucleotides match TRBD1. The DNA matches TRBJ2-7 better at its end, which makes the J call doubtful. The CDR3 totals 15 residues. The CDR3 protein is CASSPPDRGPYEQYL. CDR3 DNA sequence: TGTGCCAGCAGTCCCCCGGACAGGGGGCCTTACGAGCAGTACTTA.

This clonotype was detected only a few times. The gene calls are TRBV9 and TRBJ2-4; tentative D call: TRBD2 (6 bases). The better agreement between TRBJ2-7 and the DNA end casts doubt on the J call. From germline, CDR1 is SGDLS and CDR2 YYNGEE. The CDR3 is made up of 15 amino acids. CDR3 residues: CASSVGASVTYEQYF. The DNA for the CDR3 is TGTGCCAGCAGCGTAGGGGCTAGCGTTACCTACGAGCAGTACTTC.

The chain uses TRBV15 and TRBJ2-3; D is perhaps TRBD2 (6 bases). The germline V gene encodes CDR1 LNHNV and CDR2 YYDKDF (reference sequence). CDR3 length: 13 residues. Trimming took 1 base from V and 9 from J, leaving 11 bases between them. The CDR3 sequence: CATSRGLAGTQYF. The CDR3 coding sequence is TGTGCCACCAGCAGAGGATTGGCGGGGACGCAGTATTTT.

The chain recombines TRBV20-1 with TRBJ2-1; 10 bases align to TRBD2. The DNA end is more similar to TRBJ2-7, so the J call may be wrong. The CDR3 spans 14 residues. Germline CDR1 DFQATT, CDR2 SNEGSKA (reference sequence). The CDR3 loop is CSAADIAGGNEQYF. CDR3 DNA: TGCAGTGCGGCAGACATAGCGGGAGGCAATGAGCAGTACTTC.

The sample holds one count of this clonotype. The chain recombines TRBV30 with TRBJ2-7; D ambiguous. Trimming removed 2 bases from V and 6 bases from J, with 14 bases in between. Germline assignment: CDR1 GTSNPN and CDR2 SVGIG (reference sequence). CDR3 length equals 13 residues. The CDR3 DNA reads TGTGCCTGGAGTTCCACAATCGTGGGCGAGCAGTACTTC. Translated: CAWSSTIVGEQYF.

This clonotype was counted a few times. The chain couples TRBV12-3 or TRBV12-4 to TRBJ1-6; D ambiguous. The CDR3 is made up of 12 amino acids. V gave up 4 bases and J gave up 8 bases, with 6 bases separating them. The CDR3 region has the DNA TGTGCCAGCAGTTACAATGATTCACCCCTCCACTTT. The encoded protein is CASSYNDSPLHF.